This T cell receptor beta chain was obtained from a study of CD8+ T cells in alopecia areata. Study-wide context: Oral tofacitinib (5 to 10 mg twice daily) was administered to treated patients.

As to treatment: oral pan-JAK inhibitor, 5-10 mg twice daily. Those with alopecia areata gave lesional scalp punch biopsies and peripheral blood. In each case, RNA was isolated and then reverse transcribed into cDNA as the sequencing template. This table comes from immunoSEQ multiplex PCR, and its TCRdb copy is limited to in-frame clones, with some not included. Among about 210,000 clones listed, less than 45% were seen once. The TCR sequence derives from a human donor with alopecia areata. The material was CD4+ T cells sorted from blood, obtained at approximately week 31, from a patient treated with tofacitinib.

The CDR3 DNA is TGTGCCAGCAGCTCCAGGACAGGGGAGGAAGAAGCTTTCTTT. Translating it yields CASSSRTGEEEAFF. This chain connects TRBV7-2 to TRBJ1-1, with TRBD1 matching over 9 bases. The germline gives CDR1 SGHTA, CDR2 FQGNSA. J lost 8 bases, V lost 4 bases, and 8 bases had no gene match. The CDR3 has 14 amino acids.